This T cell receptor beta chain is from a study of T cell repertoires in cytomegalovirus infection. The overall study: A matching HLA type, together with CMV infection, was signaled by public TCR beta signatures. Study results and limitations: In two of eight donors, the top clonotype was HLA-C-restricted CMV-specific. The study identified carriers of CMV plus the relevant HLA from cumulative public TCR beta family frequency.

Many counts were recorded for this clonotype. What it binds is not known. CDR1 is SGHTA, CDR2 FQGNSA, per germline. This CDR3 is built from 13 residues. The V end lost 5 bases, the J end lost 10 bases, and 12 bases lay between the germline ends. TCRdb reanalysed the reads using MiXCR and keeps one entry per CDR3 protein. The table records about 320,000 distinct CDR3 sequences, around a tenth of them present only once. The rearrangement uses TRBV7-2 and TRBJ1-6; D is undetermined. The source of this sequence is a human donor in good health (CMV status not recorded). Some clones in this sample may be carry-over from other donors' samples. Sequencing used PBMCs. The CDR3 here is CASSLGLSSPLHF. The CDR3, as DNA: TGTGCCAGCAGCCTTGGACTGAGCTCACCCCTCCACTTT.